The entry that follows covers one TCR beta chain sequence. This clone has a handful of counts. Its antigen is currently not known. No base quality information exists; no much larger clone differs at one position. Resection was performed in the patients for synchronous oligometastatic disease or for delayed recurrence of a solitary brain metastasis. To avoid including cancers other than NSCLC, any patient with a history of multiple malignancies was excluded. Tumor areas were macrodissected from roughly five deparaffinized around 10 um unstained sections, using marked H&E slides as a guide. All specimens were formalin-fixed and paraffin-embedded (FFPE). The AllPrep DNA/RNA FFPE Kit was used for extraction of genomic DNA. These data originate in a study of T cells in lung cancer brain metastases (dated by TCRdb to 2016 to 2019). Regarding the study in general: Most of the roughly 20 patients had a history of tobacco use, with a median of roughly 42 pack-years. The study compared TCR beta CDR3 repertoires between fully resected primary non-small cell lung cancers and paired brain metastases. A median interval of roughly 330 days was observed between acquisition of the primary and brain metastasis specimens. A cohort of some 20 patients was included, from whom some 40 specimens were contributed, with one primary lung lesion and one brain metastasis obtained from each patient. The median age of the patients at first diagnosis was around 60 years, and the group included roughly nine males and 11 females. An average DNA integrity number of 3.5 to 4.5 was found in both primary and metastatic specimens, and no significant difference was detected between sites. About 90% of the roughly 20 patients received no interval therapy between primary and metastasis resection. General conclusions and limits of the study: The study could not control for the effects of preoperative corticosteroids on T cell infiltration in brain metastases. The ten most abundant clones accounted for a significantly larger fraction of the repertoire in brain metastases than in primaries, which suggests clonal expansion. Brain metastases had significantly fewer unique productive clones than paired primaries (median approximately 1,500 versus 4,500). Most clones were lesion-specific, with limited overlap between paired lesions (mean Morisita index around 0.23). DNA fragmentation in the FFPE samples may have kept the complete infiltrating T cell repertoire from being retrieved.

Between roughly 2 and 5 ug genomic DNA was input per sample, and equal DNA input was given to paired samples. TCR beta libraries were constructed with the immunoSEQ hsTCRbeta Kit, with multiplexed V and J gene primers used across two PCR steps. The pooled libraries, together with positive and negative controls, were sequenced on an Illumina MiSeq running a 100-cycle paired-end protocol. In the original analysis: The immunoSEQ vendor processed the raw data into normalized, annotated TCR beta repertoire reports. Richness was defined as the number of unique clones by nucleotide sequence, and the iChao1 and Efron-Thisted estimators were used to extrapolate total richness. Pielou's evenness, Simpson's index, top-ten clone proportional abundance, and Morisita overlap index were used to characterize and compare paired lesions. This is the immuneACCESS table as TCRdb keeps it, with only in-frame sequences that have V and J called. A part of the clones is gone; compared with another copy, unresolved V genes explain less than half, and the rest is unexplained. From that table come the V and J calls and clone size; the DNA was used to work out D and trimming. The sample table holds thousands of clones, of which 80% to 85% were seen once. Of the sample, roughly 3% falls within the top ten clones.

As encoded in the germline V gene, CDR1 is MNHNS while CDR2 is SASEGT. There are 12 amino acids in the CDR3, from cysteine to phenylalanine inclusive. The kept DNA is CDR3 alone, 36 bases in frame from the first base. V lost 8 bases and J lost 3 bases; the stretch between them is 11 bases long. Sequencing input: tumor tissue from the primary lung tumor. What this sample's cell subset or site label stands for: primary lung cancer lesion. The V and J genes are TRBV6-1 and TRBJ2-7, with the D gene uncertain. The clonotype was recovered from a woman aged 45 to 65 with non-small cell lung cancer. The CDR3 protein: CASADLSYEQYF. The DNA sequence is TGTGCCAGCGCCGACCTAAGCTACGAGCAGTACTTC.